The sequence of this TCR beta chain was determined in a study of prognosis after radiotherapy for stage I lung cancer. Study-wide context: Stage I non-small cell lung cancer patients, who were enrolled in Nanjing, China, joined the cohort between 2018 and January 2019.

Per germline, CDR1 MDHEN and CDR2 SYDVKM. V gave up 5 bases and J gave up 2 bases; unmatched junction bases: 12. The CDR3 length is 17 residues. With two-round multiplex PCR, TCR beta CDR3 sequences were amplified from genomic DNA. TRBV and TRBJ genes each had their own specific primers in first-round PCR. TCRdb called the multiplex PCR reads again in MiXCR, with one record for every CDR3 protein. Counted here are roughly 14,000 distinct CDR3 sequences, about 60% occurring once; the ten biggest clones make up roughly 24%. The rearrangement joins TRBV28 to TRBJ2-3; 8 bases fit TRBD1. The sequencing here drew on PBMCs, taken before or after stereotactic body radiation therapy (not recorded which). The clonotype comes from a donor aged 50 or older with non-small cell lung cancer. DNA for the CDR3: TGTGCCAGCAGTCCCATATTGGTACAGGGGGTCACAGATACGCAGTATTTT. Translation: CASSPILVQGVTDTQYF.